This T cell receptor beta chain is drawn from a study of T cells in Graves' hyperthyroidism and ophthalmopathy. RNA transcripts served as the template for amplifying TCR beta CDR3 regions. HTBI primers were the set used in a first-round RT-PCR of the TCR CDR3. TCRdb fed the multiplex PCR reads into MiXCR, producing one record per CDR3 protein. The data contain roughly 750,000 distinct CDR3 sequences, about a sixth of them singletons. CDR1 and CDR2 (germline): SEHNR, FQNEAQ (reference sequence). The CDR3 is made up of 15 amino acids. Trimming pared 2 bases from V and 7 bases from J, leaving 14 bases between.

The sample comprised blood. V usage is TRBV7-9 and J usage is TRBJ1-4; D may be TRBD1 (5 bases). This receptor was obtained from a man between 18 and 29 years old with Graves' hyperthyroidism. CDR3 sequence (DNA): TGTGCCAGCAGCTTACAAGGGGCAGGGTCTGAAAAACTGTTTTTT. It translates to CASSLQGAGSEKLFF.